This T cell receptor (beta chain) was identified in a study of beta chain features in type 1 diabetes. The isolated RNA, all of it, was reverse transcribed, so expressed TCRB transcripts were what got sequenced. Profiling relied on immunoSEQ multiplex PCR, and the TCRdb table lists in-frame clones only, not all of them. The profile covers 500,000 to 850,000 clones, with over 11% appearing a single time and less than 0.04% taken by the ten largest. This clone has a handful of counts. The antigen is unknown. J gave up 7 bases and V 0 bases, and 9 bases lay outside the gene matches. There are 15 residues in the CDR3. Germline-derived CDR1 and CDR2 are SGHAT and FQDESV (reference sequence). Findings and caveats of the study: There was a moderate but significant shortening of TCRB CDR3s in all four CD4+ subsets of Type 1 diabetes patients. A pattern of fewer insertions and more deletions at VDJ junctions was seen in type 1 diabetes patients.

The single heparinised draw taken from each donor contained about 110 mL of blood on average. The rearrangement uses TRBV11-1 and TRBJ2-7, with 7 bases aligning to TRBD2. Source material: naive CD4+ T cells from blood. The receptor comes from a man between 18 and 35 years old with type 1 diabetes. Here the CDR3 DNA reads TGTGCCAGCAGCTTAGCGTTCGGACTAGTCGGTGAGCAGTACTTC. Protein: CASSLAFGLVGEQYF.